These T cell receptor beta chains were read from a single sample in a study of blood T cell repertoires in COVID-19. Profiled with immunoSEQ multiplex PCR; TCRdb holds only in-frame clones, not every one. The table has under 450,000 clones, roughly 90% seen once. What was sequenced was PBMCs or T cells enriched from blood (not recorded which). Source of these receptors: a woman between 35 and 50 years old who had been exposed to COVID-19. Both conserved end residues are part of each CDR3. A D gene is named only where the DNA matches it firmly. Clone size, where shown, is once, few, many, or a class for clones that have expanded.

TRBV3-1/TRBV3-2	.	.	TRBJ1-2	TGTGCCAGCAGCCGGGGACTGATGGGCTATGGCTACACCTTC	CASSRGLMGYGYTF
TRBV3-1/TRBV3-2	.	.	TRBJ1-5	TGTGCCAGCAGCTCTCGGGGGGAAGATCAGCCCCAGCATTTT	CASSSRGEDQPQHF
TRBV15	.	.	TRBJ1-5	TGTGCCACCAGCAGAGGAGGCGGCAGAGATCAGCCCCAGCATTTT	CATSRGGGRDQPQHF
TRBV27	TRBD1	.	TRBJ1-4	TGTGCCAGCAGTTTATCGAGGGACAGTCTTAATGAAAAACTGTTTTTT	CASSLSRDSLNEKLFF
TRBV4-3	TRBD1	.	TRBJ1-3	TGCGCCAGCAGCCAAGTTCCGACAGGGGCTGGAAACACCATATATTTT	CASSQVPTGAGNTIYF
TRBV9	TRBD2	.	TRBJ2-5	TGTGCCAGCAGCGTGGACACTAGCGGAGCCTACCAAGAGACCCAGTACTTC	CASSVDTSGAYQETQYF
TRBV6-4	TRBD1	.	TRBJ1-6	TGTGCCAGTGTTCCGGGACAGGGTGATTCACCCCTCCACTTT	CASVPGQGDSPLHF
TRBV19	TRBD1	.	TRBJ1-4	TGTGCCAGTAGTATCGGGACAGGGGAAAAACTGTTTTTT	CASSIGTGEKLFF
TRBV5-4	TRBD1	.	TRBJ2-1	TGTGCCAGCAGCTTGGCGGGGACAGGCCGACGGTTCTTC	CASSLAGTGRRFF
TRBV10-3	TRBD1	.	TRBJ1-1	TGTGCCATCAGTCAGGGGGTGCAACAAGTTAGTGTCGCCGAAGCTTTCTTT	CAISQGVQQVSVAEAFF
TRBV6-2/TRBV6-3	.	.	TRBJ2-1	TGTGCCAGCAGTTACTTACAGGGTCACAATGAGCAGTTCTTC	CASSYLQGHNEQFF
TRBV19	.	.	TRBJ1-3	TGTGCCAGTAGTCCCAAAAGCAGGGGTTGGACTGGAAACACCATATATTTT	CASSPKSRGWTGNTIYF
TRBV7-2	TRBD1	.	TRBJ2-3	TGTGCCAGCAGCGCGGACAGGTTGGGCACAGATACGCAGTATTTT	CASSADRLGTDTQYF
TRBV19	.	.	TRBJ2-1	TGTGCCAGTAGCGGGAGATCTATCGGTGAGCAGTTCTTC	CASSGRSIGEQFF
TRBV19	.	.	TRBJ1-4	TGTGCCAGTAGGGGTCCCGGGGAGGGCACCGAGGGACGGCTGTTTTTT	CASRGPGEGTEGRLFF
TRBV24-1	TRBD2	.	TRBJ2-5	TGTGCCACCAGTGACCCGGGACTACCGGGGGAGACCCAGTACTTC	CATSDPGLPGETQYF
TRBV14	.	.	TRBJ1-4	TGTGCCAGCAGCCAAGCGCGATTGGACAGTCGGGAAAAACTGTTTTTT	CASSQARLDSREKLFF
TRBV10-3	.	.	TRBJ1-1	TGTGCCATCAGTACCACGGACAGTGCCGGCACTGAAGCTTTCTTT	CAISTTDSAGTEAFF
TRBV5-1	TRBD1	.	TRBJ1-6	TGCGCCAGCAGCGTGGGGACAGGGCATAATTCACCCCTCCACTTT	CASSVGTGHNSPLHF
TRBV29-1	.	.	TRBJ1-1	TGCAGCGGACTTGAGGGCGAAGCTTTCTTT	CSGLEGEAFF
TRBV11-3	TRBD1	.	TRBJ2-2	TGTGCCAGCAGCAAGGACAGGCACACCGGGGAGCTGTTTTTT	CASSKDRHTGELFF
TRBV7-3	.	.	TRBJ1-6	TGTGCCAGCAGCTTACTGAGGGGGAATAATTCACCCCTCCACTTT	CASSLLRGNNSPLHF
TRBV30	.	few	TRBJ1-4	TGTGCCTGGAGTGTTACGGCGGGGGGTAATGAAAAACTGTTTTTT	CAWSVTAGGNEKLFF
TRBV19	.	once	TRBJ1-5	TGTGCCAGTAGTATAGGGGGAGTGGGGCAGCCCCAGCATTTT	CASSIGGVGQPQHF
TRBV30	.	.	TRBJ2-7	TGTGCCTGGAGTGTAGGGGGGGGCCGCAACGAGCAGTACTTC	CAWSVGGGRNEQYF
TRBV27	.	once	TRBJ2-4	TGTGCCAGCACCAACAAAAACATTCAGTACTTC	CASTNKNIQYF
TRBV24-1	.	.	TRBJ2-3	TGTGCCACCATGGGGCCCTTCAGCACAGATACGCAGTATTTT	CATMGPFSTDTQYF
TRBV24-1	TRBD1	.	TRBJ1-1	TGTGCCCCAAATTCCGACAGGGGCACTGAAGCTTTCTTT	CAPNSDRGTEAFF
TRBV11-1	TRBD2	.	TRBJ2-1	TGTGCCAGCAGAAGCGGGGGGATCGGAAATGAGCAGTTCTTC	CASRSGGIGNEQFF
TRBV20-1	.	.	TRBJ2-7	TGCAGTGCTAGAGATGAGGGTAGGCAGTACTTC	CSARDEGRQYF
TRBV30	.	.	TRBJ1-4	TGTGCCTGGAGTAGGGGTAGGGGCGATGAAAAACTGTTTTTT	CAWSRGRGDEKLFF
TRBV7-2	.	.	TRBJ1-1	TGTGCCAGCAGCTTGGGCAGGAACACTGAAGCTTTCTTT	CASSLGRNTEAFF
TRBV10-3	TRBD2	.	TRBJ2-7	TGTGCCATCAGCCTCGCCGGGCTAGCGGGAGCCGAGCAGTACTTC	CAISLAGLAGAEQYF
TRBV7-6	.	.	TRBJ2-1	TGTGCCAGCAGCTTCCGGCCAAAAACGGGCTACAATGAGCAGTTCTTC	CASSFRPKTGYNEQFF
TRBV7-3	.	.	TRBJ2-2	TGTGCCAGCAGCCCTCAGCAGGAGGCCGGGGAGCTGTTTTTT	CASSPQQEAGELFF
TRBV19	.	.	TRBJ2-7	TGTGCCAGTAGTACCAGAACCCTCTACGAGCAGTACTTC	CASSTRTLYEQYF
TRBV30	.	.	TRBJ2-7	TGTGCCTGGAGTGGGTCAGGCCTCGAGCAGTACTTC	CAWSGSGLEQYF
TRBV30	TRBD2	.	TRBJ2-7	TGTGCCTGGAGTGTAACAGCGGGGGGAAGTTACGAGCAGTACTTC	CAWSVTAGGSYEQYF
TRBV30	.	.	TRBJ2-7	TGTGCCTATCCGGACAGTACCGGCGAGCAGTACTTC	CAYPDSTGEQYF
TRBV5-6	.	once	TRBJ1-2	TGTGCCAGCAGCATAGGAAATACAGGAGACTACACCTTC	CASSIGNTGDYTF
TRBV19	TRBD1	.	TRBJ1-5	TGTGCCAGTAGTGCGGGACAGAAAAATCAGCCCCAGCATTTT	CASSAGQKNQPQHF
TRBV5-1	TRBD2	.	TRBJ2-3	TGCGCCAGCAGCTTGGGCGCGGGGGGCGGAGATACGCAGTATTTT	CASSLGAGGGDTQYF
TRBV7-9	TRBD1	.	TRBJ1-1	TGTGCCAGCAGCTTAGAACCAGGGGGCTCGGGTGAAGCTTTCTTT	CASSLEPGGSGEAFF
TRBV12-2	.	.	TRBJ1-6	TGTGCAAGTCGCTTAGATTGTGCGCCCGCGGATTCACCCCTCCACTTT	CASRLDCAPADSPLHF
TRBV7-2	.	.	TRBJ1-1	TGTGCCAGCAGCTTAGCCAGGCTGAACACTGAAGCTTTCTTT	CASSLARLNTEAFF
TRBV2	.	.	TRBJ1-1	TGTGCCAGCAGTGTATTACAGTTGAACACTGAAGCTTTCTTT	CASSVLQLNTEAFF
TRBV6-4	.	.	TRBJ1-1	TGTGCCAGCAGTGCAGATGTGAACACTGAAGCTTTCTTT	CASSADVNTEAFF
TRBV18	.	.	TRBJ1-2	TGTGCCAGCTCACCTCATCCAAGGGCCAAAGGGGGTGGCTACACCTTC	CASSPHPRAKGGGYTF
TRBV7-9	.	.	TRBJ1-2	TGTGCCAGCGGGGGGAACTATGGCTACACCTTC	CASGGNYGYTF
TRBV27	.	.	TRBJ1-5	TGTGCCAGCAGTTCCGGACAGTATAGCAATCAGCCCCAGCATTTT	CASSSGQYSNQPQHF
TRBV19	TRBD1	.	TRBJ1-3	TGTGCCACCGAAGGACAGGGATACTCTGGAAACACCATATATTTT	CATEGQGYSGNTIYF
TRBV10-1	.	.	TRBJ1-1	TGCGCCAGCTCAGTGAGGGTCCACACTGAAGCTTTCTTT	CASSVRVHTEAFF
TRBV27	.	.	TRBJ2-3	TGTGCCAGCAGCAGAGGATCGGGACTTGACACAGATACGCAGTATTTT	CASSRGSGLDTDTQYF